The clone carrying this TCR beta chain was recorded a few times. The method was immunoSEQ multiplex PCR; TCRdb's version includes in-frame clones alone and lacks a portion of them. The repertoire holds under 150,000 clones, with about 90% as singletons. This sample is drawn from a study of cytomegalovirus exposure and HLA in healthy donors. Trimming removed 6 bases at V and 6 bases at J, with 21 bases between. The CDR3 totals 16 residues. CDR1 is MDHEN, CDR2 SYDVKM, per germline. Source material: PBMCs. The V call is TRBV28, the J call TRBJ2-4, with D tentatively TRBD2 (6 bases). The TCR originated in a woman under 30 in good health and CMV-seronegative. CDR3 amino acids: CASSLAQGGGINIQYF. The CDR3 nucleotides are TGTGCCAGCAGCCTCGCCCAGGGCGGCGGGATAAACATTCAGTACTTC. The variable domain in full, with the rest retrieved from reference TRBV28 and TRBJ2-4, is DVKVTQSSRYLVKRTGEKVFLECVQDMDHENMFWYRQDPGLGLRLIYFSYDVKMKEKGDIPEGYSVSREKKERFSLILESASTNQTSMYLCASSLAQGGGINIQYFGAGTRLSVL.